This is a list of T cell receptor beta chains from one sample in a study of blood T cell repertoires in COVID-19. Method: immunoSEQ multiplex PCR; TCRdb's copy keeps in-frame clones and lacks some. Altogether 290,000 or so clones are present, 75% to 95% being singletons, with the ten largest covering roughly 1.1%. Sample: PBMCs or T cells enriched from blood (not recorded which). The source is a woman in her 30s who had recovered from COVID-19. The CDR3 runs from the conserved cysteine through the conserved F or W. The order of the fields is D gene, V gene, clone size, J gene, CDR3 DNA, CDR3 protein. A D gene is named only where the DNA matches it firmly. Not all rows give a size; the values are once, few, many and, for expanded clones, a class.

d_call: .
v_call: TRBV2
clone_size: .
j_call: TRBJ1-2
cdr3_nt: TGTGCCAGCAGTGAAAGGCAGACAGCCGCTAATAACTATGGCTACACCTTC
cdr3_aa: CASSERQTAANNYGYTF

d_call: TRBD1
v_call: TRBV4-1
clone_size: .
j_call: TRBJ1-2
cdr3_nt: TGCGCCAGCAGCCAAGCGACAGGGGATAGCTATGGCTACACCTTC
cdr3_aa: CASSQATGDSYGYTF

d_call: .
v_call: TRBV19
clone_size: .
j_call: TRBJ2-1
cdr3_nt: TGTGCCAGTAGCATGGACACCTACAATGAGCAGTTCTTC
cdr3_aa: CASSMDTYNEQFF

d_call: .
v_call: TRBV4-3
clone_size: .
j_call: TRBJ1-2
cdr3_nt: TGCGCCAGCAGCCTAGACTCGAGTGGGGCCCGGGGCTACACCTTC
cdr3_aa: CASSLDSSGARGYTF

d_call: .
v_call: TRBV21-1
clone_size: .
j_call: TRBJ2-1
cdr3_nt: TGTGCCAGCAGCAAAGACAGTAATGAGCAGTTCTTC
cdr3_aa: CASSKDSNEQFF

d_call: TRBD2
v_call: TRBV7-7
clone_size: .
j_call: TRBJ2-1
cdr3_nt: TGTGCTAGCAGCCCCCAAATAGCGGGAGAATACAATGAGCAGTTCTTC
cdr3_aa: CASSPQIAGEYNEQFF

d_call: .
v_call: TRBV5-1
clone_size: once
j_call: TRBJ2-3
cdr3_nt: TGCGCCAGCAGCACCCCCTCGGGACTCCTAATACTCACAGATACGCAGTATTTT
cdr3_aa: CASSTPSGLLILTDTQYF

d_call: .
v_call: TRBV4-2
clone_size: .
j_call: TRBJ2-7
cdr3_nt: TGTGCCAGCAGCCAAGATAAATGGGCAGAGTACGAGCAGTACTTC
cdr3_aa: CASSQDKWAEYEQYF

d_call: .
v_call: TRBV19
clone_size: .
j_call: TRBJ2-1
cdr3_nt: TGTGCCAGTAGTATACACAGGGAGTACAATGAGCAGTTCTTC
cdr3_aa: CASSIHREYNEQFF

d_call: .
v_call: TRBV6-5
clone_size: .
j_call: TRBJ1-4
cdr3_nt: TGTGCCAGCAGCAAACAGGGCCCTGGGGATGAAAAACTGTTTTTT
cdr3_aa: CASSKQGPGDEKLFF

d_call: .
v_call: TRBV18
clone_size: .
j_call: TRBJ1-2
cdr3_nt: TGTGCCAGCTCCCCGACTATAGGACAGTACTCAGCTAACTATGGCTACACCTTC
cdr3_aa: CASSPTIGQYSANYGYTF

d_call: TRBD1
v_call: TRBV4-3
clone_size: .
j_call: TRBJ1-3
cdr3_nt: TGCGCCAGCAGCCAAGATCACAGGGGGCCTGGAAACACCATATATTTT
cdr3_aa: CASSQDHRGPGNTIYF

d_call: .
v_call: TRBV30
clone_size: .
j_call: TRBJ2-7
cdr3_nt: TGTGCCTGGAGTCTCCAGGGAGGTTACGAGCAGTACTTC
cdr3_aa: CAWSLQGGYEQYF

d_call: TRBD2
v_call: TRBV29-1
clone_size: .
j_call: TRBJ2-5
cdr3_nt: TGCCACCGGAAGGAGACTAGCGGGAGTGTGGAGACCCAGTACTTC
cdr3_aa: CHRKETSGSVETQYF

d_call: .
v_call: TRBV20-1
clone_size: .
j_call: TRBJ1-1
cdr3_nt: TGCAGTGCTAGTCGAGGGGGCACTGAAGCTTTCTTT
cdr3_aa: CSASRGGTEAFF

d_call: .
v_call: TRBV7-9
clone_size: .
j_call: TRBJ1-6
cdr3_nt: TGTGCCAGCAGCTTAGACCTAGATAATTCACCCCTCCACTTT
cdr3_aa: CASSLDLDNSPLHF

d_call: .
v_call: TRBV18
clone_size: .
j_call: TRBJ2-7
cdr3_nt: TGTGCCAGCTCACCACTGACTGACTACGAGCAGTACTTC
cdr3_aa: CASSPLTDYEQYF

d_call: TRBD2
v_call: TRBV4-2
clone_size: .
j_call: TRBJ2-3
cdr3_nt: TGTGCCAGCAGCCAAGATTTTATATGGGATAGCGGGAGAAGAGATACGCAGTATTTT
cdr3_aa: CASSQDFIWDSGRRDTQYF

d_call: .
v_call: TRBV6-5
clone_size: .
j_call: TRBJ1-2
cdr3_nt: TGTGCCAGCAGTTACTCGAGGGAGTTAAACTATGGCTACACCTTC
cdr3_aa: CASSYSRELNYGYTF

d_call: .
v_call: TRBV4-3
clone_size: .
j_call: TRBJ2-7
cdr3_nt: TGCGCCAGCAGCCTGGCAGGGCCCACCGACGAGCAGTACTTC
cdr3_aa: CASSLAGPTDEQYF

d_call: .
v_call: TRBV7-9
clone_size: .
j_call: TRBJ1-1
cdr3_nt: TGTGCCAGCAGCTCCCCCTTGAACACTGAAGCTTTCTTT
cdr3_aa: CASSSPLNTEAFF

d_call: TRBD2
v_call: TRBV3-1/TRBV3-2
clone_size: .
j_call: TRBJ2-1
cdr3_nt: TGTGCCAGCAGCCAAGGGCTAGCGGGATCCTACAATGAGCAGTTCTTC
cdr3_aa: CASSQGLAGSYNEQFF

d_call: TRBD1
v_call: TRBV28
clone_size: .
j_call: TRBJ1-2
cdr3_nt: TGTGCCAGCTTAGACAGGGGGATCTATGGCTACACCTTC
cdr3_aa: CASLDRGIYGYTF

d_call: TRBD1
v_call: TRBV27
clone_size: .
j_call: TRBJ2-7
cdr3_nt: TGTGCCAGCAGAATCCCGCGACAGGGGGCGTCCTACGAGCAGTACTTC
cdr3_aa: CASRIPRQGASYEQYF

d_call: TRBD2
v_call: TRBV29-1
clone_size: .
j_call: TRBJ2-1
cdr3_nt: TGCAGCGTTGAAGCGGGCGGGAGGGTATACAATGAGCAGTTCTTC
cdr3_aa: CSVEAGGRVYNEQFF

d_call: .
v_call: TRBV7-8
clone_size: .
j_call: TRBJ1-5
cdr3_nt: TGTGCCAGCAGCTTACAGGCGATATACAATCAGCCCCAGCATTTT
cdr3_aa: CASSLQAIYNQPQHF

d_call: .
v_call: TRBV19
clone_size: .
j_call: TRBJ2-7
cdr3_nt: TGTGCCAGTAGTATCTTTGGCGGGGACGAGCAGTACTTC
cdr3_aa: CASSIFGGDEQYF

d_call: TRBD1
v_call: TRBV18
clone_size: .
j_call: TRBJ2-7
cdr3_nt: TGTGCCAGCTCACCGGACAGGGGAAGATCCTACGAGCAGTACTTC
cdr3_aa: CASSPDRGRSYEQYF

d_call: TRBD2
v_call: TRBV9
clone_size: .
j_call: TRBJ2-7
cdr3_nt: TGTGCCAGCAGCGGAGGACTAGCGGGCCTTAACTACGAGCAGTACTTC
cdr3_aa: CASSGGLAGLNYEQYF

d_call: .
v_call: TRBV7-9
clone_size: once
j_call: TRBJ1-1
cdr3_nt: TGTGCCAGCAGCTTAGACGGGGGGGTGAGCACTGAAGCTTTCTTT
cdr3_aa: CASSLDGGVSTEAFF

d_call: TRBD1
v_call: TRBV5-1
clone_size: .
j_call: TRBJ2-7
cdr3_nt: TGCGCCAGCAGCCCAAGGACAGGGGGCGAAGAGCAGTACTTC
cdr3_aa: CASSPRTGGEEQYF

d_call: TRBD1
v_call: TRBV10-3
clone_size: .
j_call: TRBJ2-7
cdr3_nt: TGTGCCATCAGTCCGGGACAGGCCTTGTACGAGCAGTACTTC
cdr3_aa: CAISPGQALYEQYF

d_call: .
v_call: TRBV5-4
clone_size: .
j_call: TRBJ2-5
cdr3_nt: TGTGCCAGCAGCTTGAGAGGATCTGTGACCCAGTACTTC
cdr3_aa: CASSLRGSVTQYF

d_call: TRBD2
v_call: TRBV25-1
clone_size: .
j_call: TRBJ2-1
cdr3_nt: TGTGCCAGCAGTGACTCTTTAGCGGGCCTCTCCTACAATGAGCAGTTCTTC
cdr3_aa: CASSDSLAGLSYNEQFF

d_call: TRBD2
v_call: TRBV5-6
clone_size: once
j_call: TRBJ2-7
cdr3_nt: TGTGCCAGCAGCTTGGGACTAGCGGGTAACAACTACGAGCAGTACTTC
cdr3_aa: CASSLGLAGNNYEQYF

d_call: TRBD1
v_call: TRBV5-1
clone_size: .
j_call: TRBJ1-4
cdr3_nt: TGCGCCAGCAGCCCGATGGGACAGGGGGCTAATGAAAAACTGTTTTTT
cdr3_aa: CASSPMGQGANEKLFF

d_call: .
v_call: TRBV4-1
clone_size: .
j_call: TRBJ1-2
cdr3_nt: TGCGCCAGCAGCCAAGATCCGGTCGAAAACTATGGCTACACCTTC
cdr3_aa: CASSQDPVENYGYTF

d_call: .
v_call: TRBV27
clone_size: few
j_call: TRBJ1-5
cdr3_nt: TGTGCCAGCAGTTTATTCGGGGTTAGCAATCAGCCCCAGCATTTT
cdr3_aa: CASSLFGVSNQPQHF

d_call: .
v_call: TRBV12-3/TRBV12-4
clone_size: .
j_call: TRBJ2-7
cdr3_nt: TGTGCCAGCAGTCCTCCCTCTACCTACGAGCAGTACTTC
cdr3_aa: CASSPPSTYEQYF

d_call: .
v_call: TRBV30
clone_size: .
j_call: TRBJ1-1
cdr3_nt: TGTGCCTGGAGTAACGGGGGTGGCACTGAAGCTTTCTTT
cdr3_aa: CAWSNGGGTEAFF

d_call: TRBD1
v_call: TRBV29-1
clone_size: .
j_call: TRBJ1-2
cdr3_nt: TGCAGCGTTGAAGGGACAGGGTCCACCCTCTTC
cdr3_aa: CSVEGTGSTLF

d_call: .
v_call: TRBV21-1
clone_size: .
j_call: TRBJ1-1
cdr3_nt: TGTGCCAGCAGCAACAACTCCAGGGCGAACACTGAAGCTTTCTTT
cdr3_aa: CASSNNSRANTEAFF

d_call: .
v_call: TRBV3-1/TRBV3-2
clone_size: .
j_call: TRBJ2-1
cdr3_nt: TGTGCCAGCAGCCCCAGGTTAGCGGATTACAATGAGCAGTTCTTC
cdr3_aa: CASSPRLADYNEQFF

d_call: .
v_call: TRBV28
clone_size: .
j_call: TRBJ1-2
cdr3_nt: TGTGCCAGCAGTAAGACAGCCGATGGCTACACCTTC
cdr3_aa: CASSKTADGYTF

d_call: .
v_call: TRBV28
clone_size: .
j_call: TRBJ1-1
cdr3_nt: TGTGCCAGCAGTTTAACTAAGAACACTGAAGCTTTCTTT
cdr3_aa: CASSLTKNTEAFF

d_call: .
v_call: TRBV28
clone_size: .
j_call: TRBJ2-3
cdr3_nt: TGTGCCAGCAGTAGGGGCCTCACAGATACGCAGTATTTT
cdr3_aa: CASSRGLTDTQYF

d_call: .
v_call: TRBV5-8
clone_size: .
j_call: TRBJ2-5
cdr3_nt: TGTGCCAGCAGCCTGGGCAGGGGTCAAGAGACCCAGTACTTC
cdr3_aa: CASSLGRGQETQYF

d_call: TRBD2
v_call: TRBV4-1
clone_size: few
j_call: TRBJ2-7
cdr3_nt: TGCGCCAGCAGCCAGGGGACTAGCGGGACCACCTACGAGCAGTACTTC
cdr3_aa: CASSQGTSGTTYEQYF

d_call: TRBD1
v_call: TRBV5-1
clone_size: .
j_call: TRBJ1-5
cdr3_nt: TGCGCCAGCAGCGCCGGGACAGGGAGCAATCAGCCCCAGCATTTT
cdr3_aa: CASSAGTGSNQPQHF

d_call: .
v_call: TRBV27
clone_size: .
j_call: TRBJ2-7
cdr3_nt: TGTGCCAGCAGTTTAGGACAGACCTACGAGCAGTACTTC
cdr3_aa: CASSLGQTYEQYF

d_call: TRBD2
v_call: TRBV9
clone_size: .
j_call: TRBJ2-7
cdr3_nt: TGTGCCAGCAGTCCCACTAGCGGGGGATTCTACGAGCAGTACTTC
cdr3_aa: CASSPTSGGFYEQYF

d_call: TRBD2
v_call: TRBV11-2
clone_size: .
j_call: TRBJ2-1
cdr3_nt: TGTGCCAGCAGCTTAGGTTGGCGGGAGGGCCCGACCTACAATGAGCAGTTCTTC
cdr3_aa: CASSLGWREGPTYNEQFF

d_call: TRBD2
v_call: TRBV28
clone_size: .
j_call: TRBJ2-3
cdr3_nt: TGTGCCAGCAGGGCTAGCGGGAGCCCAGATACGCAGTATTTT
cdr3_aa: CASRASGSPDTQYF

d_call: .
v_call: TRBV6-2/TRBV6-3
clone_size: .
j_call: TRBJ1-5
cdr3_nt: TGTGCCAGCAGTTACTCGTCAGGGGTTAGCAATCAGCCCCAGCATTTT
cdr3_aa: CASSYSSGVSNQPQHF

d_call: .
v_call: TRBV9
clone_size: .
j_call: TRBJ2-5
cdr3_nt: TGTGCCAGCAGCCGCGGAGGGGTCGGAGAGACCCAGTACTTC
cdr3_aa: CASSRGGVGETQYF

d_call: TRBD2
v_call: TRBV7-2
clone_size: .
j_call: TRBJ2-7
cdr3_nt: TGTGCCAGCAGCTCCGGACTAGCGGGAGGTCTCGAGCAGTACTTC
cdr3_aa: CASSSGLAGGLEQYF

d_call: TRBD1
v_call: TRBV29-1
clone_size: .
j_call: TRBJ1-4
cdr3_nt: TGCAGCGTGGGACAGGGGAGTGAAAAACTGTTTTTT
cdr3_aa: CSVGQGSEKLFF

d_call: TRBD1
v_call: TRBV5-4
clone_size: once
j_call: TRBJ2-7
cdr3_nt: TGTGCCAGCAGCCCCCGGGACAGAACCTACGAGCAGTACTTC
cdr3_aa: CASSPRDRTYEQYF